This entry lists 6 T cell receptor beta chains sequenced from one sample in a study of blood T cell repertoires in COVID-19. Libraries were prepared by immunoSEQ multiplex PCR; TCRdb keeps only in-frame clonotypes and omits some of them. This table has approximately 50,000 clones, around four fifths appearing once. Sequencing was carried out using peripheral blood. These receptors were collected from a man aged 55 to 70 with COVID-19, enrolled during active disease.

This chain joins TRBV3-1 (or the pseudogene TRBV3-2) and TRBJ2-2, with unresolved D. Germline loops: CDR1 LGHDT, CDR2 YNNKEL (reference sequence). Between the trimmed V and J ends, which lost 7 bases and 0 bases, there was a span of 9 bases. The CDR3 totals 14 residues. CDR3 residues: CASISRTNTGELFF. In DNA, the CDR3 is TGTGCCAGCATTTCCAGGACGAACACCGGGGAGCTGTTTTTT.

The chain recombines TRBV7-8 with TRBJ1-3; D is uncertain. This CDR3 spans 14 amino acids. V was shortened by 3 bases and J by 3 bases, with 9 bases between the two germline ends. Germline V gives CDR1 SGHVS, CDR2 FQNEAQ. CDR3: CASSLRTHGNTIYF. CDR3 bases: TGTGCCAGCAGCTTGCGAACTCATGGAAACACCATATATTTT. The whole variable domain, filled in from reference TRBV7-8 and TRBJ1-3, reads GAGVSQSPRYKVAKRGQDVALRCDPISGHVSLFWYQQALGQGPEFLTYFQNEAQLDKSGLPSDRFFAERPEGSVSTLKIQRTQQEDSAVYLCASSLRTHGNTIYFGEGSWLTVV.

V gene TRBV9 combines with J gene TRBJ2-7; 9 bases fit TRBD1. Trimming cost V 2 bases and J 6 bases; bases outside gene matches: 9. This CDR3 contains 15 residues. Germline V gene data show CDR1 as SGDLS and CDR2 as YYNGEE. The CDR3 nucleotides are TGTGCCAGCAGCGTTGCACCGGGACAGGGCTCCGAGCAGTACTTC. It encodes CASSVAPGQGSEQYF.

This chain connects TRBV7-9 to TRBJ1-4, with TRBD1 as a possible D gene (5 bases). Germline CDR1 reads SEHNR; CDR2 reads FQNEAQ (reference sequence). Trimming took 5 bases from V and 7 from J, leaving 20 bases between them. The CDR3 extends over 16 amino acids. CDR3: CASSDHRGTRVEKLFF. Here the CDR3 DNA reads TGTGCCAGCAGCGACCACCGGGGGACCCGGGTTGAAAAACTGTTTTTT.

The CDR3 nucleotides read TGTGCCAGCAGGGGACTAGCGGGGGGTTACAATGAGCAGTTCTTC. Protein: CASRGLAGGYNEQFF. This sequence joins TRBV6-5 and TRBJ2-1; TRBD2 matches at 15 bases. This CDR3 region has 15 residues. V was clipped by 6 bases and J by 4 bases; unmatched bases: 1. CDR1 and CDR2 from the germline V gene are MNHEY and SVGAGI.

The chain couples TRBV3-1 (or the pseudogene TRBV3-2) to TRBJ1-2; 7 positions match TRBD1. The J segment lost 8 bases and the V segment lost 1 base, leaving 10 bases of the junction unmatched. CDR1 LGHDT and CDR2 YNNKEL come from the germline V gene (reference sequence). The CDR3 spans 15 residues. For the CDR3, the DNA is TGTGCCAGCAGCCAAGGGGGACAGTCCTTTCGGGGCTACACCTTC. Translation: CASSQGGQSFRGYTF.